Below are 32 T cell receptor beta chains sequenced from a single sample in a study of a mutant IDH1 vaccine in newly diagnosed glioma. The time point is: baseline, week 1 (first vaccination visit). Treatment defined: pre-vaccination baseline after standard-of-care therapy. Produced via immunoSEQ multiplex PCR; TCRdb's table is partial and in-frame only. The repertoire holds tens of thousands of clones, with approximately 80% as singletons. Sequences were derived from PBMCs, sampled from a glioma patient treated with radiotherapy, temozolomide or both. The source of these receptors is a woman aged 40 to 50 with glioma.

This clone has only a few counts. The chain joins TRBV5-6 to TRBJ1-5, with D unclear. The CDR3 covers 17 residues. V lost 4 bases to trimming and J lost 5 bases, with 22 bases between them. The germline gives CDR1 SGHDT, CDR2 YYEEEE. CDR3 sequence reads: CASSPRGGIGPDQPQHF. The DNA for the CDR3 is TGTGCCAGCAGCCCCAGAGGCGGAATTGGCCCCGATCAGCCCCAGCATTTT. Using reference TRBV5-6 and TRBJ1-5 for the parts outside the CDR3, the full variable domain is DAGVTQSPTHLIKTRGQQVTLRCSPKSGHDTVSWYQQALGQGPQFIFQYYEEEERQRGNFPDRFSGHQFPNYSSELNVNALLLGDSALYLCASSPRGGIGPDQPQHFGDGTRLSIL.

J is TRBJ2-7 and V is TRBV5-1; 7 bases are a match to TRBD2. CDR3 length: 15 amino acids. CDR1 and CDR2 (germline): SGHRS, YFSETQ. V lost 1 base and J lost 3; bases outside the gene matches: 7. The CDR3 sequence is CASSLKAGGGYEQYF. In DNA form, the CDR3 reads TGCGCCAGCAGCTTGAAAGCTGGCGGGGGCTACGAGCAGTACTTC.

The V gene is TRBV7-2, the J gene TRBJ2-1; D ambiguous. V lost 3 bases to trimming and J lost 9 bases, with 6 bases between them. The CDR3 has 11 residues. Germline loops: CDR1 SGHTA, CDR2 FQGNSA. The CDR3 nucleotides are TGTGCCAGCAGCTTGAGAGGTGAGCAGTTCTTC. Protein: CASSLRGEQFF.

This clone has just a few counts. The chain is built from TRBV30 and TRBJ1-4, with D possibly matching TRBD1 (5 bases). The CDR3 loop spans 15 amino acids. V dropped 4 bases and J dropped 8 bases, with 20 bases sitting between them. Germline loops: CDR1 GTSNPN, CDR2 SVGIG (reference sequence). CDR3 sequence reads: CAWKGQALRSEKLFF. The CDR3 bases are TGTGCCTGGAAGGGGCAGGCCCTAAGGAGCGAAAAACTGTTTTTT.

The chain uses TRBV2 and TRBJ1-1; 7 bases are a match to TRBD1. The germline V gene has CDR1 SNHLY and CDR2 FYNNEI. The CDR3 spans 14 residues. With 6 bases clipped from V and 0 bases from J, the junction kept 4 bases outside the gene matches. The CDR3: CASREGAVNTEAFF. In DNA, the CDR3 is TGTGCCAGCAGAGAGGGGGCGGTGAACACTGAAGCTTTCTTT.

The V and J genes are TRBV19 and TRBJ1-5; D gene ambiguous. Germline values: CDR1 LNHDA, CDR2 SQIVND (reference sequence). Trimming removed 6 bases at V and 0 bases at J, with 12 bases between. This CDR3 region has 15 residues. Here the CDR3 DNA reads TGTGCCAGTAGGTTTAACCACGATAGCAATCAGCCCCAGCATTTT. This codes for CASRFNHDSNQPQHF.

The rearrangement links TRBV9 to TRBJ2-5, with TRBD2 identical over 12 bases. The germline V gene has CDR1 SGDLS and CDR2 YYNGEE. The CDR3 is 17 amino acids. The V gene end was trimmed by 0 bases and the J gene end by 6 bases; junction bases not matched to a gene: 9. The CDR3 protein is CASSVDPSGGAVKTQYF. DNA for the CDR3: TGTGCCAGCAGCGTAGATCCTAGCGGGGGGGCCGTAAAGACCCAGTACTTC. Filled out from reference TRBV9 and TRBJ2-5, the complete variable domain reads DSGVTQTPKHLITATGQRVTLRCSPRSGDLSVYWYQQSLDQGLQFLIQYYNGEERAKGNILERFSAQQFPDLHSELNLSSLELGDSALYFCASSVDPSGGAVKTQYFGPGTRLLVL.

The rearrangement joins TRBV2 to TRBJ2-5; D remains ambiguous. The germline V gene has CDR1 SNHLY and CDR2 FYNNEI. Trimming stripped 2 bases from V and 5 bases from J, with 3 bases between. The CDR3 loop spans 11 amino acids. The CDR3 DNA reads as TGTGCCAGCAGTGAATATGAGACCCAGTACTTC. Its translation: CASSEYETQYF.

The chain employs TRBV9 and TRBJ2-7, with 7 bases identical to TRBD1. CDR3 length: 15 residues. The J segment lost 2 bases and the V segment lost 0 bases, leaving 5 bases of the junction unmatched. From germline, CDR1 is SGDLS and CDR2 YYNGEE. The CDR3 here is CASSVEGTVPYEQYF. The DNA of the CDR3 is TGTGCCAGCAGCGTAGAAGGGACAGTGCCCTACGAGCAGTACTTC.

The CDR3 here is CASSHLVSSNNEQFF. DNA of the CDR3: TGTGCCAGCAGCCACCTCGTGAGCTCGAACAATGAGCAGTTCTTC. The chain uses TRBV5-4 and TRBJ2-1; no firm D call. In germline, CDR1 is SGHNT, CDR2 YYREEE (reference sequence). There are 15 residues in the CDR3. Between the trimmed V and J ends, which lost 4 bases and 5 bases, there was a span of 16 bases.

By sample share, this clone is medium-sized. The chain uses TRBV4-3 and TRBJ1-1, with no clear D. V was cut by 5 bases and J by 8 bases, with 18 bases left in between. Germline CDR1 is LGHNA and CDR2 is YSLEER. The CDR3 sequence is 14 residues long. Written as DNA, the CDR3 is TGCGCCAGCAGCTTCGGGAGAGGGAGGCTGGAAGCTTTCTTT. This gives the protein CASSFGRGRLEAFF.

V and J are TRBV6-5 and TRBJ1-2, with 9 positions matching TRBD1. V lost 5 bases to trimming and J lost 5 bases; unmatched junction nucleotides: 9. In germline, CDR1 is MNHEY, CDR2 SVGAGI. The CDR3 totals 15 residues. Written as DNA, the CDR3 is TGTGCCAGCAGTAACCGACAGGGGGAGCTATATGGCTACACCTTC. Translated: CASSNRQGELYGYTF.

CDR3 amino acids: CASRKSGGLQETQYF. In DNA, the CDR3 is TGTGCCAGCAGAAAAAGCGGGGGGTTACAAGAGACCCAGTACTTC. The chain combines TRBV5-4 with TRBJ2-5; 9 nucleotides line up with TRBD2. The CDR3 spans 15 residues. V trimming: 5 bases; J trimming: 2 bases; junction bases outside the gene matches: 7. Germline CDR1 reads SGHNT; CDR2 reads YYREEE (reference sequence).

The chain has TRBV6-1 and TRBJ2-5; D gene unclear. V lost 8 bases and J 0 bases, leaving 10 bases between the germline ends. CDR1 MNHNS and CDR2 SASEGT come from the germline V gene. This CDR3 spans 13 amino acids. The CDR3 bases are TGTGCCAGCCAAGTAGGGCACCAAGAGACCCAGTACTTC. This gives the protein CASQVGHQETQYF.

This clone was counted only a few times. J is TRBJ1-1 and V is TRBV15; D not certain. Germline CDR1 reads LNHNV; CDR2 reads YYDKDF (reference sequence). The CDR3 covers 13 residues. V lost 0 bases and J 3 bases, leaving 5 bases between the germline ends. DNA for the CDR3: TGTGCCACCAGCAGAGATCCGGACACTGAAGCTTTCTTT. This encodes CATSRDPDTEAFF.

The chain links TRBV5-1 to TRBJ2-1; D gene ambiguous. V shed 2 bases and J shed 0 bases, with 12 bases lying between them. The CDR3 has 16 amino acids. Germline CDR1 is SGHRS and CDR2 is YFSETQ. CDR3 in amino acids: CASSLTDFASYNEQFF. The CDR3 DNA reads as TGCGCCAGCAGCTTAACTGACTTTGCCTCCTACAATGAGCAGTTCTTC.

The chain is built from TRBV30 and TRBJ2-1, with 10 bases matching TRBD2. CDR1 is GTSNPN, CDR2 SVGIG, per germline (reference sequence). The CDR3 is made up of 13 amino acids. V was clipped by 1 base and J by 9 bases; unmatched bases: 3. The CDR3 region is CAWSERGGSEQFF. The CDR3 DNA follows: TGTGCCTGGAGTGAGCGGGGGGGCAGTGAGCAGTTCTTC.

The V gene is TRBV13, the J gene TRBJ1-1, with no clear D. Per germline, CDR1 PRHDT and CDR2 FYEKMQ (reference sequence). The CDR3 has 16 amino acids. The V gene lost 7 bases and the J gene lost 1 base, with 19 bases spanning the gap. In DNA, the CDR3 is TGTGCCAGCACCGATTACAGTGCAGGAAAGAACACTGAAGCTTTCTTT. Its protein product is CASTDYSAGKNTEAFF.

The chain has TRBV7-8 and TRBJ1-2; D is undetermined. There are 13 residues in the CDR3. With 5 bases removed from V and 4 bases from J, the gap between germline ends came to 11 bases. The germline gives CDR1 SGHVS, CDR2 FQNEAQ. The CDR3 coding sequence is TGTGCCAGCAGCCTACCAAATGCCTATGGCTACACCTTC. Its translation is CASSLPNAYGYTF.

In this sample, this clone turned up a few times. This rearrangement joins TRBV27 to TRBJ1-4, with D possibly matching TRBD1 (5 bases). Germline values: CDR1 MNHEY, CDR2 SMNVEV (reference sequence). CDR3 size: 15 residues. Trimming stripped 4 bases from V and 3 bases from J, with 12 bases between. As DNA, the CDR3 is TGTGCCAGCAGTTCCCGGGACTCTGCTAATGAAAAACTGTTTTTT. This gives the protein CASSSRDSANEKLFF.

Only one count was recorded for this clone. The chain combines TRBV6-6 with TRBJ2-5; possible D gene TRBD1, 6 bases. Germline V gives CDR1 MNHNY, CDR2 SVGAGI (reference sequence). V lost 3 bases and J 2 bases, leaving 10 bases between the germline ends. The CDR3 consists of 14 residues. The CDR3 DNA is TGTGCCAGCAGTTATGAGGGGGTGCAAGAGACCCAGTACTTC. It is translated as CASSYEGVQETQYF.

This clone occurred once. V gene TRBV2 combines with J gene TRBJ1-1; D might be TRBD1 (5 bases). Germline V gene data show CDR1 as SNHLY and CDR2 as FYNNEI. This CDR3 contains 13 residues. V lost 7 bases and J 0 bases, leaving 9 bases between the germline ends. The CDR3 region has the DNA TGTGCCAGCACTGCGGGGGTGAACACTGAAGCTTTCTTT. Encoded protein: CASTAGVNTEAFF.

The DNA for the CDR3 is TGTGCCAGCAGCTTGATGCGGACCCGGGTTCTCCCTACCTACGAGCAGTACTTC. Residues: CASSLMRTRVLPTYEQYF. V and J are TRBV5-6 and TRBJ2-7; D is undetermined. With 1 base removed from V and 2 bases from J, the gap between germline ends came to 22 bases. The CDR3 has 18 residues. Per germline, CDR1 SGHDT and CDR2 YYEEEE.

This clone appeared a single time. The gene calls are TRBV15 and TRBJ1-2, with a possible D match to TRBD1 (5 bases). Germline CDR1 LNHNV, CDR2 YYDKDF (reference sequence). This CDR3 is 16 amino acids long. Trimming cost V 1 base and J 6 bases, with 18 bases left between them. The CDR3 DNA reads TGTGCCACCAGCAGAGGGGGAGGGAAGGCGGGGGATGGCTACACCTTC. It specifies CATSRGGGKAGDGYTF.

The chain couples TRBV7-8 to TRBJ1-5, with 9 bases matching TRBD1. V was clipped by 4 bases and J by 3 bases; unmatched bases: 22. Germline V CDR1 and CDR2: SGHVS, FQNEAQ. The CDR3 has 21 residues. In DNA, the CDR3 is TGTGCCAGCAGCTCGGGTACGGTGGTCGTAACCGGGACAGGGATCAATCAGCCCCAGCATTTT. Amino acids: CASSSGTVVVTGTGINQPQHF.

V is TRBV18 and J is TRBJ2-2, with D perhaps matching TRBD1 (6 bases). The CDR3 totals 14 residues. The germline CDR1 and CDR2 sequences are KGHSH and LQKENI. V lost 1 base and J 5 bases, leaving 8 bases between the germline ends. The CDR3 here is CASSPLQGTGELFF. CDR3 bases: TGTGCCAGCTCACCACTGCAGGGGACCGGGGAGCTGTTTTTT.

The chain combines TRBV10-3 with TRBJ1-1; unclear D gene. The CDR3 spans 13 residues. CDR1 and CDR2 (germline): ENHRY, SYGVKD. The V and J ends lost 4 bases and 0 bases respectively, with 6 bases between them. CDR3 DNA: TGTGCCATCAGTGGGTTGGTGAACACTGAAGCTTTCTTT. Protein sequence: CAISGLVNTEAFF.

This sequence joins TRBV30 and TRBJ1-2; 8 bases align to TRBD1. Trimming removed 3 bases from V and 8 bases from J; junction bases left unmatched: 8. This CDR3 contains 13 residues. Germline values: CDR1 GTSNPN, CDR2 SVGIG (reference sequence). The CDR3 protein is CAWRNRGVGGYTF. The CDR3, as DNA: TGTGCCTGGAGGAACAGGGGGGTCGGCGGCTACACCTTC.

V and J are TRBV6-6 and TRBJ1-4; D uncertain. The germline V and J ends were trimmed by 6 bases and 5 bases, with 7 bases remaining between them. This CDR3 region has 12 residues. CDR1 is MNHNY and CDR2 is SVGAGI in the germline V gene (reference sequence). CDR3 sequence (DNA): TGTGCCAGCAGCTTCCTAAATGAAAAACTGTTTTTT. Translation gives CASSFLNEKLFF.

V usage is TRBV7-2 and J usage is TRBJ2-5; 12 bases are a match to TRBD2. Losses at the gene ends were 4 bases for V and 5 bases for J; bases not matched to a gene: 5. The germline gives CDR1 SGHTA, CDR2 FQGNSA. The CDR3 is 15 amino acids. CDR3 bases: TGTGCCAGCAGCTCTAGCGGGGGGGCTTGGGAGACCCAGTACTTC. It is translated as CASSSSGGAWETQYF.

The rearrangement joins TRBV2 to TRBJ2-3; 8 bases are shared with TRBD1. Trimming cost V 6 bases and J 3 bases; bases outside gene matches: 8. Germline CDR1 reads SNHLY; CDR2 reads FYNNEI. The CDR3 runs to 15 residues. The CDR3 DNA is TGTGCCAGCAGCCAACAGGGGGTCGCGACAGATACGCAGTATTTT. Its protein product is CASSQQGVATDTQYF. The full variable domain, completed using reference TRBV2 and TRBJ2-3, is EPEVTQTPSHQVTQMGQEVILRCVPISNHLYFYWYRQILGQKVEFLVSFYNNEISEKSEIFDDQFSVERPDGSNFTLKIRSTKLEDSAMYFCASSQQGVATDTQYFGPGTRLTVL.

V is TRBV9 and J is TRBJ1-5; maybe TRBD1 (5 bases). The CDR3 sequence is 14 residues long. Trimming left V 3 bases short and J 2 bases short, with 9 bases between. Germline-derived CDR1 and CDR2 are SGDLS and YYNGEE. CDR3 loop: CASSGGGGNQPQHF. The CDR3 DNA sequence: TGTGCCAGCAGCGGTGGAGGGGGCAATCAGCCCCAGCATTTT.